The 9 T cell receptor beta chains listed next were all sequenced from one sample in a study of T cells in Graves' hyperthyroidism and ophthalmopathy. RNA transcripts yielded amplified TCR beta CDR3 regions. The HTBI primer set served for first-round RT-PCR of the TCR CDR3. MiXCR, run by TCRdb on the multiplex PCR reads, gives a single entry per CDR3 protein. Counted here are 250,000 to 300,000 distinct CDR3 sequences, around 20% occurring once; the ten biggest clones make up under 40%. The material sequenced was blood. These receptor sequences come from a man between 50 and 59 years old with Graves' ophthalmopathy.

The chain employs TRBV6-2 or TRBV6-3 and TRBJ2-1, with TRBD2 matching over 8 bases. Germline V gene sequence: CDR1 MNHEY, CDR2 SVGEGT. J gave up 6 bases and V 8 bases, and 6 bases lay outside the gene matches. The CDR3 spans 13 residues. CDR3 coding DNA: TGTGCCAGCTTGAGCCTAGCGGGCAATGAGCAGTTCTTC. This translates into CASLSLAGNEQFF.

This clonotype was observed many times. The J gene is TRBJ2-1, the V gene TRBV2, with 11 bases lining up with TRBD1. J gave up 3 bases and V 5 bases, and 3 bases lay outside the gene matches. The germline V gene encodes CDR1 SNHLY and CDR2 FYNNEI. The CDR3 has 15 amino acids. CDR3 residues: CASSSGTGGYNEQFF. CDR3 nucleotide sequence: TGTGCCAGCAGTTCCGGGACAGGGGGCTACAATGAGCAGTTCTTC.

This clonotype was picked up a small number of times. Since a much larger clone is just one base distant, this may be a read error. This chain connects TRBV12-3 or TRBV12-4 to TRBJ2-5; no firm D call. The CDR3 is 12 amino acids. The CDR3 nucleotides are TGTGCCAGCAGTGCAGACCAAGGCGAGCAGTGCTTC. Its protein product is CASSADQGEQCF.

In its sample, this clonotype was seen many times. The chain carries TRBV11-1 and TRBJ2-1, with a tentative D call TRBD2 (5 bases). Trimming cost V 1 base and J 4 bases, with 14 bases left between them. This CDR3 spans 16 amino acids. Germline CDR1 reads SGHAT; CDR2 reads FQDESV (reference sequence). The CDR3 reads CASSLGGEGPYNEQFF. DNA for the CDR3: TGTGCCAGCAGCTTAGGGGGAGAAGGCCCTTACAATGAGCAGTTCTTC.

In this sample, this clonotype turned up many times. The rearrangement joins TRBV6-1 to TRBJ2-3; D possibly matches TRBD1 or TRBD2 (5 bases each). The ends were cut back, 7 bases at V and 2 bases at J, with 7 bases in the middle. This CDR3 has 12 residues. The germline V gene has CDR1 MNHNS and CDR2 SASEGT. The CDR3 region is CASIGTTDTQYF. The CDR3 DNA sequence: TGTGCCAGCATCGGGACCACAGATACGCAGTATTTT.

Of note for this clonotype: This clone may be a read error of a much larger clone one base away. V usage is TRBV6-5 and J usage is TRBJ1-5; 7 bases are shared with TRBD1. The CDR3 extends over 15 amino acids. The germline V gene has CDR1 MNHEY and CDR2 SVGAGI. The DNA for the CDR3 is TGTTCCAGCAGTTACTCACGGACAGGCGAGCAGCCCCAGCATTTT. Translating gives CSSSYSRTGEQPQHF.

In this sample, this clonotype turned up a few times. This chain uses TRBV12-3 or TRBV12-4 with TRBJ1-2, with D unclear. This CDR3 is built from 13 residues. V was trimmed by 5 bases and J by 7 bases, leaving 14 bases between them. DNA for the CDR3: TGTGCCAGCAGTAATTTGGGGTTGGGTGGCTACACCTTC. Translation: CASSNLGLGGYTF.

This clonotype has more than one count but fewer than ten. This chain uses TRBV20-1 with TRBJ2-1; 8 nucleotides agree with TRBD2. CDR1 is DFQATT, CDR2 SNEGSKA, per germline (reference sequence). Unmatched junction bases numbered 14, after V lost 8 bases and J lost 8 bases. CDR3 length: 14 amino acids. CDR3 loop: CSTIGLAYSYEQFF. In DNA form, the CDR3 reads TGCAGTACCATTGGACTAGCTTATTCGTATGAGCAGTTCTTC.

V is TRBV6-5 and J is TRBJ2-5; possibly TRBD1 or TRBD2 for D (5 bases each). The V gene lost 2 bases and the J gene lost 9 bases, with 10 bases spanning the gap. Looked up from germline, CDR1 is MNHEY and CDR2 is SVGAGI. This CDR3 comprises 12 residues. This chain's CDR3 is CASSYGTKAQYF. CDR3 nucleotides: TGTGCCAGCAGTTACGGGACGAAGGCCCAGTACTTC.